This T cell receptor beta chain appears in the sequencing data of a study of shared clonotypes between healthy human individuals. Study outcomes and limitations: On the whole, naive subsets had larger estimated richness than memory subsets had. Clonotype sharing among donors likely depends on sequencing depth.

Data came from immunoSEQ multiplex PCR; TCRdb stores just in-frame clones and leaves some out. Of about 2 million clones in the sample, less than 95% were seen once. This clone was observed a handful of times. What it binds is not known. CDR1 SEHNR and CDR2 FQNEAQ come from the germline V gene (reference sequence). The ends were cut back, 5 bases at V and 7 bases at J, with 17 bases in the middle. The CDR3 is made up of 14 amino acids. Cells designated naive CD8 were CD45RO-negative and were positively selected for CCR7, with terminally differentiated effector memory CD45RA+ cells excluded. The TCR sequence derives from a man between 18 and 35 years old in good health. Sequenced input: naive CD8+ T cells sorted from blood. The V gene is TRBV7-9, the J gene TRBJ1-1; D uncertain. As DNA, the CDR3 is TGTGCCAGCAGCCTAGTAGATGCCTTTGGTGAAGCTTTCTTT. This translates into CASSLVDAFGEAFF.